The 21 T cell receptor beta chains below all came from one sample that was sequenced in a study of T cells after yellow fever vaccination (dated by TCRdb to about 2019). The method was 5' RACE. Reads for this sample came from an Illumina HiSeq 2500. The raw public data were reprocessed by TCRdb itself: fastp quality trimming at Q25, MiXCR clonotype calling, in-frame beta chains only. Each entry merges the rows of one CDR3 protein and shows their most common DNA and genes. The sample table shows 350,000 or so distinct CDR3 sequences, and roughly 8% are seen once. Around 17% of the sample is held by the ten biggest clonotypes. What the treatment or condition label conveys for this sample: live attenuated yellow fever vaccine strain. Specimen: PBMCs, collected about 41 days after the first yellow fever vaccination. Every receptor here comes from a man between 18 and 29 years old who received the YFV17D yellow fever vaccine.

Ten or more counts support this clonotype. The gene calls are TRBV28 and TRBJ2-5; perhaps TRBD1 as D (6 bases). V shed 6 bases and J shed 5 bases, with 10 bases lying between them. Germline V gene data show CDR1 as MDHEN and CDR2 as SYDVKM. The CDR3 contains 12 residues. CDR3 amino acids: CASSRGRETQYF. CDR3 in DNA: TGTGCCAGCAGCAGGGGAAGGGAGACCCAGTACTTC.

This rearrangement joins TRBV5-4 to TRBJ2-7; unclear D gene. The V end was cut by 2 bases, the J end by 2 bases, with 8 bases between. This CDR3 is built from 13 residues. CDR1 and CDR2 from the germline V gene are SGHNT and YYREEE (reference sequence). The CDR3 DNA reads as TGTGCCAGCAGCTTTAGCCGAACCTACGAGCAGTACTTC. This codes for CASSFSRTYEQYF.

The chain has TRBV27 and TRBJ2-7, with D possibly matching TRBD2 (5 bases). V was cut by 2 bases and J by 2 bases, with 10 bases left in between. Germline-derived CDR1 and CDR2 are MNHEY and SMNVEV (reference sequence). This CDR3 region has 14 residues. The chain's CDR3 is CASSLDAGPYEQYF. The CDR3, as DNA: TGTGCCAGCAGTTTAGACGCGGGCCCCTACGAGCAGTACTTC.

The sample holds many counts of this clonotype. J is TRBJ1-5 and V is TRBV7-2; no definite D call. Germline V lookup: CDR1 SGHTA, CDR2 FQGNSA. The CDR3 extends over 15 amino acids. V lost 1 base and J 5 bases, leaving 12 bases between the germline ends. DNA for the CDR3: TGTGCCAGCAGCTTAGGGGCTGACATGGATCAGCCCCAGCATTTT. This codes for CASSLGADMDQPQHF.

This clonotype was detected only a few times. In nucleotides, the CDR3 is TGTGCCAGCAGTCCTACAGGGGGGGTCTTCAATGAGCAGTTCTTC. Translation: CASSPTGGVFNEQFF. The J gene is TRBJ2-1, the V gene TRBV5-4, with a tentative D call TRBD1 (8 bases). Germline loops: CDR1 SGHNT, CDR2 YYREEE (reference sequence). The ends were cut back, 5 bases at V and 6 bases at J, with 18 bases in the middle. This CDR3 has 15 amino acids.

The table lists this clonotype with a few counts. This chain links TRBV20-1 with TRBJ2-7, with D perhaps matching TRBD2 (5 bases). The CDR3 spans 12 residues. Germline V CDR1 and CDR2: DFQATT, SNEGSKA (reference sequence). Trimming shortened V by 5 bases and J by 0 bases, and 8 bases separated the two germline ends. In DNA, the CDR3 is TGCAGTGCTTCCGACTACTCCTACGAGCAGTACTTC. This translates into CSASDYSYEQYF.

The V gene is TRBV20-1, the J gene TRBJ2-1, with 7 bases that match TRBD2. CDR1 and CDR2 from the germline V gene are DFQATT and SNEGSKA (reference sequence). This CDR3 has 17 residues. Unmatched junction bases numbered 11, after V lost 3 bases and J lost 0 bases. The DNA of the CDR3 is TGCAGTGCTAGCTCTCGCGGCGGGAGACTCTCCTACAATGAGCAGTTCTTC. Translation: CSASSRGGRLSYNEQFF.

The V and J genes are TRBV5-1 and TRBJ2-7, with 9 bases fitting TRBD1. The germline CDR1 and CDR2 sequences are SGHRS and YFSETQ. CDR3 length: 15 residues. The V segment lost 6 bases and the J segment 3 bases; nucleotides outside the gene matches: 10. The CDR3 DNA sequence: TGCGCCAGCATGGCTGGACAGGGGAAAGGCTACGAGCAGTACGTC. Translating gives CASMAGQGKGYEQYV.

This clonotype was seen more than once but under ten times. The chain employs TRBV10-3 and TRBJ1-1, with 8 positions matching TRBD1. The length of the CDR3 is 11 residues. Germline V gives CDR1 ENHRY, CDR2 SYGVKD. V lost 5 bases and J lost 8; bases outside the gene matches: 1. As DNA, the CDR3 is TGTGCCATCAGTCGACAGGGGGAAGCTTTCTTT. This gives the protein CAISRQGEAFF.

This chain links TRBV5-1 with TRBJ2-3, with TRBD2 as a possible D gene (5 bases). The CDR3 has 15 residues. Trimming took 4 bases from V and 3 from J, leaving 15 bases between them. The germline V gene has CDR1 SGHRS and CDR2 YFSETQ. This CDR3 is CASSVSSRDTDTQYF. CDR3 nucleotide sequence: TGCGCCAGCAGCGTCTCCAGTCGGGATACAGATACGCAGTATTTT.

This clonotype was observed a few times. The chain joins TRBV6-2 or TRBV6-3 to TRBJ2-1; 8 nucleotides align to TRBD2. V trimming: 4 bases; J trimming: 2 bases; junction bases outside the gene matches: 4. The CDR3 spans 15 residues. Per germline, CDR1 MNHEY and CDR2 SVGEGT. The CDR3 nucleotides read TGTGCCAGCAGTTCTTTCGGGGGGGCCTACAATGAGCAGTTCTTC. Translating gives CASSSFGGAYNEQFF.

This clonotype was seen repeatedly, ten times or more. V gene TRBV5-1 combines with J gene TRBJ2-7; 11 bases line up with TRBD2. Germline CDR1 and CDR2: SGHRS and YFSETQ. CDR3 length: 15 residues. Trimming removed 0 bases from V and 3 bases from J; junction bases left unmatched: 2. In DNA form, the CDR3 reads TGCGCCAGCAGCTTGGCCCTAGCGGGGGGCTACGAGCAGTACTTC. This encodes CASSLALAGGYEQYF.

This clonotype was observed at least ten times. CDR3 loop: CASRPRQGFNEQFF. The CDR3 coding sequence is TGCGCCAGCCGTCCCCGACAGGGATTCAATGAGCAGTTCTTC. The chain uses TRBV5-1 and TRBJ2-1; 7 bases line up with TRBD1. From germline, CDR1 is SGHRS and CDR2 YFSETQ. Unmatched junction bases numbered 10, after V lost 7 bases and J lost 6 bases. CDR3 length: 14 amino acids.

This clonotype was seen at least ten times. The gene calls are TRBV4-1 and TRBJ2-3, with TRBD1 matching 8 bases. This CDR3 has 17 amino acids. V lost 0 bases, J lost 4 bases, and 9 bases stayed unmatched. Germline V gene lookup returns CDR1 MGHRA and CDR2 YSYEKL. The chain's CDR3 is CASSQDKGQGVPDTQYF. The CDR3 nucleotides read TGCGCCAGCAGCCAAGATAAAGGACAGGGAGTACCAGATACGCAGTATTTT.

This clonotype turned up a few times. CDR3 in DNA: TGTGCCAGCAGCTTAACGGGCCGGGGGGGCCACAATGAGCAGTTCTTC. Its translation: CASSLTGRGGHNEQFF. The chain uses TRBV7-3 and TRBJ2-1; 8 nucleotides line up with TRBD2. The CDR3 runs to 16 residues. V shed 0 bases and J 5 bases; nucleotides not matched to a gene: 6. The germline CDR1 and CDR2 sequences are SGHTA and FQGTGA.

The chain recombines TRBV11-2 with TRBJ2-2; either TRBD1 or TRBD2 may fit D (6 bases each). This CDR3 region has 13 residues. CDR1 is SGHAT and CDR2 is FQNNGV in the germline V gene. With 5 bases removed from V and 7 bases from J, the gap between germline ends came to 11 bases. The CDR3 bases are TGTGCCAGCAGCGGGGGGCGGAGCGGGGAGCTGTTTTTT. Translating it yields CASSGGRSGELFF.

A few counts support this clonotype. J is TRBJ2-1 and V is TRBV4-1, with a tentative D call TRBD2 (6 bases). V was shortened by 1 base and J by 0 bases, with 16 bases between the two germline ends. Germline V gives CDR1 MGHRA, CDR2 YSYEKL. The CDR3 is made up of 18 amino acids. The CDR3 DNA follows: TGCGCCAGCAGCCAAGCCGATCTGGTCGGGAGCTCCTACAATGAGCAGTTCTTC. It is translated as CASSQADLVGSSYNEQFF.

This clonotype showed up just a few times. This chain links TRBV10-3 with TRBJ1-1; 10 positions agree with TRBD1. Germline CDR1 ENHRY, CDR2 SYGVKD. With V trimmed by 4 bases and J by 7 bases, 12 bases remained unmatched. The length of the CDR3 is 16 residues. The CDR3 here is CAISVPSGQGTDEAFF. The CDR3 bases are TGTGCCATCAGTGTCCCATCGGGACAGGGGACCGATGAAGCTTTCTTT.

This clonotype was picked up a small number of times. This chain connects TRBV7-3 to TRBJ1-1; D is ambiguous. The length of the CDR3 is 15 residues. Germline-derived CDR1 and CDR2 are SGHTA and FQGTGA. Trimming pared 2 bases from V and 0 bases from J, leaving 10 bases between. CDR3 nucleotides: TGTGCCAGCAGCTTATCCCTTATCATGAACACTGAAGCTTTCTTT. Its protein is CASSLSLIMNTEAFF.

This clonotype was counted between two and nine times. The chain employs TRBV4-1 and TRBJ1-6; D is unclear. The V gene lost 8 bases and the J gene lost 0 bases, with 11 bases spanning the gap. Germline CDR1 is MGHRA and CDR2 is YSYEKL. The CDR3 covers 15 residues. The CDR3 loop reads CASAQESSYNSPLHF. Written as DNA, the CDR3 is TGCGCCAGCGCCCAAGAGAGCTCCTATAATTCACCCCTCCACTTT.

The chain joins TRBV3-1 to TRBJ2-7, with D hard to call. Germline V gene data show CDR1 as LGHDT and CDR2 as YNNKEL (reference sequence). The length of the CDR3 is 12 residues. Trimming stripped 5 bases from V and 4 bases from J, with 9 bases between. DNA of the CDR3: TGTGCCAGCAGCGGGGTAAGGTACGAGCAGTACTTC. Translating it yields CASSGVRYEQYF.